The sequence of this T cell receptor beta chain was determined in a study of T cell changes during pregnancy in multiple sclerosis. Profiled with immunoSEQ multiplex PCR; TCRdb holds only in-frame clones, not every one. The sample lists roughly 42,000 clones, around 92% occurring once. V lost 6 bases and J lost 3; bases outside the gene matches: 5. Germline CDR1 is MNHEY and CDR2 is SMNVEV (reference sequence). The CDR3 loop spans 13 amino acids. The gene calls are TRBV27 and TRBJ2-7; TRBD1 matches 7 bases. The sequence derives from a female donor with multiple sclerosis, enrolled in a pregnancy study. The sequenced sample was CD4+ T cells from peripheral blood mononuclear cells, obtained after pregnancy. CDR3 DNA sequence: TGTGCCAGCAGCCCCAGGGGGAACTACGAGCAGTACTTC. Translated: CASSPRGNYEQYF.